The clone carrying this T cell receptor (beta chain) was found once. Germline V gene lookup returns CDR1 SGHRS and CDR2 YFSETQ. Trimming at V came to 3 bases and at J to 4 bases, leaving 13 bases not matched to a gene. The CDR3 consists of 18 residues. Sequencing was performed with immunoSEQ multiplex PCR; in TCRdb, only in-frame clones are kept and a portion is missing. The sample carries approximately 460,000 clones, approximately 92% recorded once. This sample is part of a study of blood T cell repertoires in COVID-19. This TCR came from a man aged 18 to 35 with COVID-19, enrolled during active disease. The chain links TRBV5-1 to TRBJ1-1, with TRBD1 matching over 12 bases. Sequencing was performed on peripheral blood. The CDR3: CASSSTRGTGGASTEAFF. For the CDR3, the DNA is TGCGCCAGCAGCTCGACCAGAGGGACAGGGGGCGCGAGCACTGAAGCTTTCTTT.